This is a list of T cell receptor beta chains from one sample in a study of identical twins. TCRdb analysed the 5' RACE reads with MiXCR anew, one entry per CDR3 protein. The data contain about 480,000 distinct CDR3 sequences, around 14% of them seen just once; the ten biggest clones take up around 0.57%. These data also formed part of another study, on yellow fever vaccine responses in identical twins.

The sequenced material came from CD4+ T cells sorted from blood. The receptors derive from a woman between 18 and 29 years old in good health. Both conserved end residues are part of each CDR3. A D gene is named only where the DNA matches it firmly. For some rows the clone size is stated as once, few or many, or as a class when expanded; others skip it.

j_gene | v_gene | abundance | d_gene | CDR3aa | CDR3nt
TRBJ2-7 | TRBV4-1 | many | - | CASSPGVLNLLDSYEQYF | TGCGCCAGCAGCCCAGGTGTCCTAAACCTCCTAGACTCCTACGAGCAGTACTTC
TRBJ1-2 | TRBV5-1 | few | - | CASSVTGSNYGYTF | TGCGCCAGCAGCGTTACAGGGTCTAACTATGGCTACACCTTC
TRBJ2-3 | TRBV12-5 | - | - | CASGLGWNGQYF | TGTGCTAGTGGTTTGGGCTGGAACGGGCAGTATTTT
TRBJ1-5 | TRBV30 | - | - | CAWKGRGGNQPQHF | TGTGCCTGGAAAGGCAGGGGTGGCAATCAGCCCCAGCATTTT
TRBJ2-6 | TRBV3-1 | few | - | CASSPKPGVGANVLTF | TGTGCCAGCAGCCCAAAGCCAGGGGTTGGGGCCAACGTCCTGACTTTC
TRBJ2-3 | TRBV12-3/TRBV12-4 | - | TRBD1 | CASTAGTAIADTQYF | TGTGCCAGCACCGCCGGGACAGCTATCGCAGATACGCAGTATTTT
TRBJ2-3 | TRBV20-1 | few | TRBD2 | CSARIRGGARADTQYF | TGCAGTGCTCGAATAAGGGGAGGGGCGCGGGCAGATACGCAGTATTTT
TRBJ2-2 | TRBV10-3 | few | - | CAISSRKNTGELFF | TGTGCCATCAGTTCCAGGAAGAACACCGGGGAGCTGTTTTTT
TRBJ2-1 | TRBV9 | - | - | CASSVGLPDEQSF | TGTGCCAGCAGCGTGGGACTCCCGGATGAGCAGTCCTTC
TRBJ2-5 | TRBV29-1 | - | TRBD2 | CSVRPSGQETQYF | TGCAGCGTCCGTCCTAGCGGACAAGAGACCCAGTACTTC
TRBJ1-5 | TRBV29-1 | many | TRBD1 | CSVGQGWQPQHF | TGCAGCGTGGGACAGGGTTGGCAGCCCCAGCATTTT
TRBJ2-2 | TRBV2 | - | TRBD2 | CASSRLAVTGELFF | TGTGCCAGCAGTCGACTAGCGGTGACCGGGGAGCTGTTTTTT
TRBJ2-5 | TRBV12-3/TRBV12-4 | few | TRBD2 | CASTLGGLKVETQYF | TGTGCCAGCACCCTGGGGGGACTAAAAGTTGAGACCCAGTACTTC
TRBJ1-3 | TRBV20-1 | few | TRBD1 | CSARSFLPGQGRGGNTIYF | TGCAGTGCTAGATCTTTCCTCCCGGGACAGGGGAGAGGAGGAAACACCATATATTTT
TRBJ1-2 | TRBV7-9 | - | - | CASSSGQLANYGYTF | TGTGCCAGCAGCTCCGGACAGCTAGCTAACTATGGCTACACCTTC
TRBJ2-5 | TRBV24-1 | - | TRBD2 | CATAGGLETQYF | TGTGCCACCGCGGGGGGGTTGGAGACCCAGTACTTC
TRBJ2-5 | TRBV7-6 | - | TRBD2 | CASSLTTSGRGETQYF | TGTGCCAGCAGCTTAACGACTAGCGGGAGGGGAGAGACCCAGTACTTC
TRBJ2-7 | TRBV3-1 | few | TRBD1 | CASSQAGQGTYEQYF | TGTGCCAGCAGCCAGGCCGGACAGGGAACCTACGAGCAGTACTTC
TRBJ1-6 | TRBV3-1 | - | - | CASSQDLFARNSPLHF | TGTGCCAGCAGCCAAGATTTATTCGCCCGGAATTCACCCCTCCACTTT
TRBJ2-1 | TRBV7-9 | few | - | CASSLGQLDNEQFF | TGTGCCAGCAGCTTAGGACAGCTAGACAATGAGCAGTTCTTC
TRBJ2-1 | TRBV3-1 | few | - | CASSQDRWLRNEQFF | TGTGCCAGCAGCCAAGATCGGTGGCTCCGGAATGAGCAGTTCTTC
TRBJ1-6 | TRBV7-9 | - | TRBD1 | CASRTTGTGEALHF | TGTGCCAGCAGAACCACCGGGACAGGGGAGGCCCTCCACTTT
TRBJ2-1 | TRBV7-2 | - | - | CASSPWRDGGEQFF | TGTGCCAGCAGCCCGTGGAGAGACGGGGGTGAGCAGTTCTTC
TRBJ2-2 | TRBV12-3/TRBV12-4 | many | TRBD1 | CASSRGGANTGELFF | TGTGCCAGCAGTCGAGGGGGCGCGAACACCGGGGAGCTGTTTTTT
TRBJ2-3 | TRBV4-1 | few | TRBD1 | CASSQALTTGLTDTQYF | TGCGCCAGCAGCCAAGCTCTAACGACAGGGTTGACAGATACGCAGTATTTT
TRBJ2-2 | TRBV20-1 | - | - | CSALQGGVVAGELFF | TGCAGTGCTCTACAGGGAGGGGTGGTGGCCGGGGAGCTGTTTTTT
TRBJ1-5 | TRBV12-3/TRBV12-4 | - | - | CASSSNMGQPQHF | TGTGCCAGCAGCTCCAATATGGGTCAGCCCCAGCATTTT
TRBJ2-7 | TRBV28 | few | - | CASSSGPRVQYF | TGTGCCAGCAGTTCCGGACCGAGAGTGCAGTACTTC
TRBJ2-5 | TRBV28 | few | - | CASTPFEGAQETQYF | TGTGCCAGCACCCCTTTCGAGGGAGCCCAAGAGACCCAGTACTTC
TRBJ2-7 | TRBV7-8 | - | - | CASSLAWASYEQYF | TGTGCCAGCAGCTTAGCGTGGGCGAGCTACGAGCAGTACTTC
TRBJ2-1 | TRBV6-1 | few | TRBD2 | CASSLYSGGANEQFF | TGTGCCAGCAGCCTATATAGCGGGGGGGCCAATGAGCAGTTCTTC
TRBJ1-1 | TRBV11-2 | - | - | CASSFRSNRAFF | TGTGCCAGCAGCTTTCGGTCGAACAGAGCTTTCTTT
TRBJ2-3 | TRBV2 | few | TRBD1 | CASDAGTGFTDTQYF | TGTGCCAGCGACGCCGGGACAGGGTTCACAGATACGCAGTATTTT
TRBJ2-1 | TRBV19 | - | TRBD1 | CASSIGTGSINEQFF | TGTGCCAGTAGTATAGGGACAGGGTCAATCAATGAGCAGTTCTTC
TRBJ2-3 | TRBV18 | - | TRBD2 | CASSSQRGVGTDTQYF | TGTGCCAGCTCATCCCAGCGGGGGGTTGGCACAGATACGCAGTATTTT
TRBJ2-2 | TRBV7-2 | few | TRBD2 | CASSRTAVAGANGELFF | TGTGCCAGCAGTCGAACTGCGGTAGCGGGGGCTAACGGGGAGCTGTTTTTT
TRBJ2-7 | TRBV25-1 | - | - | CASSQTWGAEQYF | TGTGCCAGCAGCCAAACCTGGGGTGCCGAGCAGTACTTC
TRBJ2-7 | TRBV20-1 | few | TRBD2 | CSARPFKTSAAYEQYF | TGCAGTGCTAGACCCTTCAAGACTAGCGCTGCCTACGAGCAGTACTTC
TRBJ2-3 | TRBV12-3/TRBV12-4 | few | TRBD2 | CATSRGGPDTQYF | TGTGCCACCTCCCGGGGGGGGCCAGATACGCAGTATTTT
TRBJ2-1 | TRBV14 | many | - | CASSRKGLSSYNEQFF | TGTGCCAGCAGCCGCAAGGGACTCAGCTCCTACAATGAGCAGTTCTTC
TRBJ2-5 | TRBV7-2 | few | - | CASSQVGLVQETQYF | TGTGCCAGCAGCCAGGTGGGACTGGTGCAAGAGACCCAGTACTTC
TRBJ2-4 | TRBV6-5 | - | - | CASSYSPGRPNIQYF | TGTGCCAGCAGTTACTCACCGGGACGCCCAAACATTCAGTACTTC
TRBJ1-4 | TRBV4-1 | few | TRBD1 | CASSQTGVEEKLFF | TGCGCCAGCAGCCAAACAGGGGTGGAGGAAAAACTGTTTTTT
TRBJ2-7 | TRBV12-3/TRBV12-4 | few | - | CASSLGRVYSSSYEQYF | TGTGCCAGCAGTTTAGGCAGGGTATACTCGAGCTCCTACGAGCAGTACTTC
TRBJ2-7 | TRBV5-1 | - | TRBD1 | CASTRTGKTYEQYF | TGCGCCAGCACCCGGACAGGAAAGACCTACGAGCAGTACTTC
TRBJ2-3 | TRBV14 | few | TRBD1 | CASSQHTGTGGPGSYF | TGTGCCAGCAGCCAGCACACCGGGACAGGGGGCCCAGGTTCGTATTTT
TRBJ1-1 | TRBV12-3/TRBV12-4 | many | - | CASSLEVQVNTEAFF | TGTGCCAGCAGTTTAGAAGTACAGGTGAACACTGAAGCTTTCTTT
TRBJ2-5 | TRBV29-1 | few | TRBD1 | CSGTGTGGGETQYF | TGCAGCGGGACCGGGACAGGGGGAGGGGAGACCCAGTACTTC
TRBJ2-1 | TRBV15 | few | TRBD2 | CATSNGRSSYNEQFF | TGTGCCACCAGCAACGGGAGGAGCTCCTACAATGAGCAGTTCTTC
TRBJ2-1 | TRBV11-2 | - | - | CASSLGKQFGDNEQFF | TGTGCCAGCAGCTTAGGGAAACAGTTCGGAGACAATGAGCAGTTCTTC
TRBJ2-1 | TRBV20-1 | many | TRBD1 | CSAAGQAYNEQFF | TGCAGTGCTGCTGGACAGGCCTACAATGAGCAGTTCTTC
TRBJ2-7 | TRBV11-2 | many | - | CASSPLLTLISYEQYF | TGTGCCAGCAGCCCGCTGCTCACACTCATCTCCTACGAGCAGTACTTC
TRBJ2-3 | TRBV5-1 | few | TRBD2 | CASSLGLAGGGGTDTQYF | TGCGCCAGCAGCTTGGGACTAGCGGGAGGCGGCGGCACAGATACGCAGTATTTT
TRBJ1-1 | TRBV29-1 | many | - | CSVGNTEAFF | TGCAGCGTTGGGAACACTGAAGCTTTCTTT